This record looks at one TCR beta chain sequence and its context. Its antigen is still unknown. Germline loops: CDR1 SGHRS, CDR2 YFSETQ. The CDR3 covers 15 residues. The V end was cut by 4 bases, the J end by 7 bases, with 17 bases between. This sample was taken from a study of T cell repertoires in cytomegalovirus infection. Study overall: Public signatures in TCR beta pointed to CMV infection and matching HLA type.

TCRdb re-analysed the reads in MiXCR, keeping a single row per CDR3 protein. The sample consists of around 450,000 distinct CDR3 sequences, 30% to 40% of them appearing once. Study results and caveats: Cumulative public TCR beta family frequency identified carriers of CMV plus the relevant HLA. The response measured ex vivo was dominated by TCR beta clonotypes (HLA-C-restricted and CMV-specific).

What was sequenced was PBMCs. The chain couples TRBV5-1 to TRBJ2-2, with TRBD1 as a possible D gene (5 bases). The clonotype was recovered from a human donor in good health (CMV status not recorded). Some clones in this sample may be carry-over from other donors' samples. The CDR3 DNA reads TGCGCCAGCAGCCCGCGTGATTCGGACAACGGGGAGCTGTTTTTT. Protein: CASSPRDSDNGELFF.